The 30 T cell receptor beta chains below all came from one sample that was sequenced in a study of blood T cell repertoires in COVID-19. Produced via immunoSEQ multiplex PCR; TCRdb's table is partial and in-frame only. The sample includes under 250,000 clones, around 85% of them seen just once. Sequenced: peripheral blood. The receptors were sampled from a man aged 80 or over with acute or convalescent COVID-19.

This chain joins TRBV6-5 and TRBJ1-2, with D perhaps TRBD1 (5 bases). This CDR3 has 12 residues. Trimming took off 7 bases at V and 6 bases at J, with 12 bases between the two ends. CDR1 and CDR2 (germline): MNHEY, SVGAGI. In nucleotides, the CDR3 is TGTGCCAGCACCCCCGGACACGATGGCTACACCTTC. Translation gives CASTPGHDGYTF.

V gene TRBV7-2 combines with J gene TRBJ1-3; tentatively, D is TRBD1 (6 bases). Germline assignment: CDR1 SGHTA and CDR2 FQGNSA. V lost 8 bases, J lost 7 bases, and 21 bases lay in between. The CDR3 length is 15 residues. CDR3 bases: TGTGCCAGCGGGAACAGGGTATTTAACGGGAACACCATATATTTT. It codes for CASGNRVFNGNTIYF.

This chain uses TRBV6-5 with TRBJ2-7; D possibly corresponds to TRBD2 (7 bases). V lost 7 bases and J 6 bases, leaving 19 bases between the germline ends. The CDR3 sequence is 14 residues long. The germline V gene has CDR1 MNHEY and CDR2 SVGAGI. The CDR3 sequence: CASTEGGRFFEQYF. The CDR3 region has the DNA TGTGCCAGCACCGAGGGGGGGCGATTTTTCGAGCAGTACTTC.

This sequence joins TRBV6-5 and TRBJ2-7; TRBD2 aligns across 8 bases. The V and J ends lost 0 bases and 1 base, in that order; junction bases with no gene match: 5. The length of the CDR3 is 16 residues. Germline loops: CDR1 MNHEY, CDR2 SVGAGI. The DNA for the CDR3 is TGTGCCAGCAGTTACTCGAGACCGGGAGGGTCCTACGAGCAGTACTTC. Residues: CASSYSRPGGSYEQYF.

The V gene is TRBV4-2, the J gene TRBJ1-4; 7 nucleotides agree with TRBD1. From germline, CDR1 is LGHNA and CDR2 YNFKEQ. Trimming took 4 bases from V and 0 from J; bases not matched to a gene: 14. The CDR3 covers 19 residues. CDR3 amino acids: CASSPAYLDRIATNEKLFF. CDR3 bases: TGTGCCAGCAGCCCCGCTTACCTGGACAGGATTGCAACTAATGAAAAACTGTTTTTT.

The chain links TRBV3-1 (or the pseudogene TRBV3-2) to TRBJ2-7; 11 bases are a match to TRBD1. Germline-derived CDR1 and CDR2 are LGHDT and YNNKEL (reference sequence). V dropped 5 bases and J dropped 5; count of bases not matched to a gene: 11. This CDR3 has 16 residues. This chain's CDR3 is CASSIQPRDRGNEQYF. The CDR3 bases are TGTGCCAGCAGCATACAGCCTAGGGACAGGGGGAACGAGCAGTACTTC.

This rearrangement joins TRBV28 to TRBJ1-2, with 9 positions matching TRBD1. Looked up from germline, CDR1 is MDHEN and CDR2 is SYDVKM. V shed 5 bases, J shed 6 bases, and the junction held 7 bases outside the gene matches. The CDR3 sequence is 14 residues long. The CDR3 nucleotides read TGTGCCAGCAGTCGGACAGGGGTAGGGGATGGCTACACCTTC. Protein sequence: CASSRTGVGDGYTF.

The chain carries TRBV3-1 (or the pseudogene TRBV3-2) and TRBJ1-5, with D maybe TRBD1 (6 bases). This CDR3 spans 17 amino acids. The V gene lost 3 bases and the J gene lost 0 bases, with 15 bases spanning the gap. In germline, CDR1 is LGHDT, CDR2 YNNKEL (reference sequence). CDR3 coding DNA: TGTGCCAGCAGCCATGGAGGGGGGGAAGGTAGCAATCAGCCCCAGCATTTT. It is translated as CASSHGGGEGSNQPQHF.

The chain links TRBV27 to TRBJ2-7; TRBD1 agrees at 9 bases. The length of the CDR3 is 14 residues. The J segment lost 3 bases and the V segment lost 4 bases, leaving 4 bases of the junction unmatched. Germline loops: CDR1 MNHEY, CDR2 SMNVEV (reference sequence). The DNA of the CDR3 is TGTGCCAGCAGTTCCGGGACAGGGCTCTACGAGCAGTACTTC. This translates into CASSSGTGLYEQYF.

This sequence joins TRBV7-9 and TRBJ1-4; D not resolved. Deletions cut 6 bases from V and 5 bases from J, with 13 bases between. CDR1 SEHNR and CDR2 FQNEAQ come from the germline V gene (reference sequence). CDR3 length: 14 residues. CDR3 sequence reads: CASSDRGTNEKLFF. CDR3 bases: TGTGCCAGCAGTGACCGGGGTACCAATGAAAAACTGTTTTTT.

The V gene is TRBV19, the J gene TRBJ2-7; 7 nucleotides agree with TRBD1. The CDR3 sequence is 15 residues long. With V trimmed by 5 bases and J by 0 bases, 7 bases remained unmatched. CDR1 is LNHDA, CDR2 SQIVND, per germline (reference sequence). The CDR3 DNA reads TGTGCCAGTAGTCCTGGGACAGCCAGCTCCTACGAGCAGTACTTC. Translation: CASSPGTASSYEQYF.

This chain uses TRBV30 with TRBJ2-6; TRBD2 might be the D (7 bases). Trimming stripped 0 bases from V and 2 bases from J, with 14 bases between. Looked up from germline, CDR1 is GTSNPN and CDR2 is SVGIG (reference sequence). The CDR3 is 17 residues long. CDR3 coding DNA: TGTGCCTGGAGTGTACACGGGGGGCCCCCTGGGGCCAACGTCCTGACTTTC. Encoded protein: CAWSVHGGPPGANVLTF.

This chain links TRBV6-2 or TRBV6-3 with TRBJ2-1, with 11 nucleotides matching TRBD2. This CDR3 is built from 17 residues. Trimming took 6 bases from V and 5 from J; bases not matched to a gene: 12. Germline V gene sequence: CDR1 MNHEY, CDR2 SVGEGT. The DNA for the CDR3 is TGTGCCAGCAGCTCCTACGATAGCGGGAGGGTTCACAATGAGCAGTTCTTC. Protein product: CASSSYDSGRVHNEQFF.

This rearrangement joins TRBV5-1 to TRBJ2-7; 7 bases agree with TRBD1. CDR1 is SGHRS and CDR2 is YFSETQ in the germline V gene. This CDR3 region has 14 residues. Trimming took 4 bases from V and 2 from J; bases not matched to a gene: 6. CDR3 protein: CASSRRDSTYEQYF. The CDR3 DNA sequence: TGCGCCAGCAGCAGACGGGACAGCACCTACGAGCAGTACTTC.

This clone has a single count. The chain is built from TRBV29-1 and TRBJ1-2; D possibly corresponds to TRBD1 (6 bases). V shed 3 bases and J shed 4 bases, with 18 bases lying between them. Germline V gene data show CDR1 as SQVTM and CDR2 as ANQGSEA. The CDR3 consists of 15 residues. CDR3 protein: CSVEARDKGTYGYTF. Written as DNA, the CDR3 is TGCAGCGTTGAGGCCCGGGACAAGGGAACCTATGGCTACACCTTC.

Turning to this clone: Other DNA sequences of this sample code for an identical CDR3. This rearrangement joins TRBV10-3 to TRBJ2-7; TRBD1 matches at 9 bases. The CDR3 consists of 15 residues. Germline loops: CDR1 ENHRY, CDR2 SYGVKD. V was clipped by 2 bases and J by 2 bases; unmatched bases: 4. The CDR3 DNA reads as TGTGCCATCAGTGAGCCAGGGACAGGGACCTACGAGCAGTACTTC. Its protein product is CAISEPGTGTYEQYF.

The J gene is TRBJ2-1, the V gene TRBV5-4; D is unclear. Germline values: CDR1 SGHNT, CDR2 YYREEE (reference sequence). V was pared by 2 bases and J by 9 bases, with 6 bases between. This CDR3 has 11 residues. Written as DNA, the CDR3 is TGTGCCAGCAGCTTAAACATTGAGCAGTTCTTC. Translated, it gives CASSLNIEQFF.

This clone was seen a single time. The V gene is TRBV5-1, the J gene TRBJ2-2; possible D gene TRBD2, 5 bases. V was clipped by 4 bases and J by 6 bases, with 13 bases between them. The CDR3 is made up of 14 amino acids. The germline V gene encodes CDR1 SGHRS and CDR2 YFSETQ. The CDR3 nucleotides read TGCGCCAGCAGCCAAACTAGTCCGGCCGGGGAGCTGTTTTTT. Protein product: CASSQTSPAGELFF.

The chain is built from TRBV5-6 and TRBJ1-6, with unresolved D. This CDR3 contains 16 residues. The V end lost 4 bases, the J end lost 0 bases, and 11 bases lay between the germline ends. Germline CDR1 is SGHDT and CDR2 is YYEEEE. CDR3 amino acids: CASSPDGYSYNSPLHF. The CDR3 nucleotides are TGTGCCAGCAGCCCCGACGGGTACTCCTATAATTCACCCCTCCACTTT.

To note about this clone: Other DNA sequences in the sample encode the same CDR3. V gene TRBV5-1 combines with J gene TRBJ2-2, with TRBD1 identical over 8 bases. V dropped 8 bases and J dropped 2; count of bases not matched to a gene: 5. The V gene's germline CDR1 is SGHRS and CDR2 YFSETQ. CDR3 length: 14 amino acids. The CDR3 nucleotides are TGCGCCAGTCGGACAGGGAGCAACACCGGGGAGCTGTTTTTT. This translates into CASRTGSNTGELFF.

This clone was seen only once. The chain couples TRBV3-1 (or the pseudogene TRBV3-2) to TRBJ1-6; D is possibly TRBD1 (6 bases). Trimming cost V 1 base and J 7 bases, with 11 bases left between them. Germline V lookup: CDR1 LGHDT, CDR2 YNNKEL (reference sequence). CDR3 size: 15 residues. CDR3 coding DNA: TGTGCCAGCAGCCAAGGACAGGCGGCCAATTCACCCCTCCACTTT. The encoded protein is CASSQGQAANSPLHF.

The chain couples TRBV5-5 to TRBJ2-1, with D maybe TRBD1 (6 bases). Germline V gene sequence: CDR1 SGHKS, CDR2 YYEKEE (reference sequence). The CDR3 length is 15 residues. The V end was cut by 1 base, the J end by 4 bases, with 12 bases between. CDR3 loop: CASSLMGAPYNEQFF. CDR3 nucleotides: TGTGCCAGCAGCTTGATGGGGGCTCCTTACAATGAGCAGTTCTTC.

The rearrangement joins TRBV18 to TRBJ2-1; a weak D match, TRBD1 (6 bases). Trimming left V 2 bases short and J 4 bases short, with 12 bases between. The CDR3 is 15 amino acids. Germline V gives CDR1 KGHSH, CDR2 LQKENI. CDR3 residues: CASSPSSGQYNEQFF. As DNA, the CDR3 is TGTGCCAGCTCACCATCTTCCGGACAGTACAATGAGCAGTTCTTC.

CDR3 in DNA: TGTGCCAGCAGCAGACGGGGGTCTGAAGCTTTCTTT. Its protein product is CASSRRGSEAFF. The chain is built from TRBV5-8 and TRBJ1-1, with a weak D call TRBD1 (5 bases). V was pared by 4 bases and J by 6 bases, with 10 bases between. The CDR3 totals 12 residues. CDR1 is SGHTS and CDR2 is YDEGEE in the germline V gene. Variable domain in full (rest from reference TRBV5-8 and TRBJ1-1): EAGVTQSPTHLIKTRGQQATLRCSPISGHTSVYWYQQALGLGLQFLLWYDEGEERNRGNFPPRFSGRQFPNYSSELNVNALELEDSALYLCASSRRGSEAFFGQGTRLTVV.

This sequence joins TRBV12-3 or TRBV12-4 and TRBJ1-2, with 8 positions matching TRBD1. The CDR3 spans 13 residues. V lost 3 bases and J lost 6; bases outside the gene matches: 3. CDR3 DNA sequence: TGTGCCAGCAGTTTCCAGGGGGCGAATGGCTACACCTTC. Its protein is CASSFQGANGYTF.

The rearrangement links TRBV7-9 to TRBJ1-6, with D unresolved. Trimming removed 5 bases from V and 10 bases from J, with 15 bases in between. Germline V CDR1 and CDR2: SEHNR, FQNEAQ (reference sequence). The CDR3 contains 14 residues. The CDR3 here is CASSPGSRPSPLHF. DNA for the CDR3: TGTGCCAGCAGCCCCGGGTCCCGCCCGTCACCCCTCCACTTT.

In the case of this clone: The junction differs from germline at one of its ends, possibly a read error. CDR3 in DNA: TGTGCCAGCTCACCTTTGACTAGCGGGGGGGCAATTTTC. This encodes CASSPLTSGGAIF. The V gene is TRBV18, the J gene TRBJ2-7; the match to TRBD2 covers 14 bases. Germline V gene data show CDR1 as KGHSH and CDR2 as LQKENI. The CDR3 sequence is 13 residues long.

V usage is TRBV29-1 and J usage is TRBJ1-1; TRBD1 agrees at 7 bases. CDR1 SQVTM and CDR2 ANQGSEA come from the germline V gene. The J segment lost 7 bases and the V segment lost 6 bases, leaving 8 bases of the junction unmatched. The CDR3 extends over 12 amino acids. The CDR3 DNA reads TGCAGCGTGAGGGACAGCCCTCATGAAGCTTTCTTT. It encodes CSVRDSPHEAFF.

The chain has TRBV2 and TRBJ1-1; D is unclear. The V gene lost 4 bases and the J gene lost 0 bases, with 6 bases spanning the gap. CDR1 is SNHLY and CDR2 is FYNNEI in the germline V gene. This CDR3 is 13 amino acids long. CDR3: CASSAHLNTEAFF. The DNA for the CDR3 is TGTGCCAGCAGTGCTCACTTGAACACTGAAGCTTTCTTT.

The chain couples TRBV5-8 to TRBJ2-6; possible D gene TRBD1, 6 bases. The CDR3 consists of 16 residues. Germline V gives CDR1 SGHTS, CDR2 YDEGEE. The V end was cut by 4 bases, the J end by 4 bases, with 15 bases between. CDR3 region: CASSLGTTWGANVLTF. CDR3 sequence (DNA): TGTGCCAGCAGCCTGGGGACAACTTGGGGGGCCAACGTCCTGACTTTC. Together with reference TRBV5-8 and TRBJ2-6, the CDR3 gives the full variable domain: EAGVTQSPTHLIKTRGQQATLRCSPISGHTSVYWYQQALGLGLQFLLWYDEGEERNRGNFPPRFSGRQFPNYSSELNVNALELEDSALYLCASSLGTTWGANVLTFGAGSRLTVL.